Presented here are 18 T cell receptor beta chains from one specimen sequenced in a study of beta chain features in type 1 diabetes. Investigators reverse transcribed all isolated RNA, so they sequenced expressed TCRB transcripts. TCRdb's copy holds only in-frame clones and misses some; the assay was immunoSEQ multiplex PCR. The sample holds a few hundred thousand clones, less than 35% seen once. The sequencing input was central memory CD4+ T cells from blood. The receptors stem from a man in his thirties or forties in good health.

The gene calls are TRBV23-1 and TRBJ2-5; 7 bases line up with TRBD1. TRBV23-1 is filed as an ORF, its function uncertain. CDR3 length equals 14 residues. V shed 0 bases and J 5 bases; nucleotides not matched to a gene: 3. CDR3 in amino acids: CASSQSRGRETQYF. The CDR3 DNA sequence: TGCGCCAGCAGTCAATCTAGGGGGCGGGAGACCCAGTACTTC.

This clone came up many times. The chain employs TRBV28 and TRBJ1-2; D unclear. The germline CDR1 and CDR2 sequences are MDHEN and SYDVKM. Trimming pared 2 bases from V and 6 bases from J, leaving 10 bases between. CDR3 length equals 13 residues. The CDR3 DNA sequence: TGTGCCAGCAGTTTACCCGGCTGGGATGGCTACACCTTC. As protein: CASSLPGWDGYTF.

This clone was detected a few times. V is TRBV2 and J is TRBJ2-1; D unclear. In germline, CDR1 is SNHLY, CDR2 FYNNEI. Trimming pared 6 bases from V and 5 bases from J, leaving 11 bases between. CDR3 size: 13 residues. CDR3 amino acids: CASRKDRNNEQFF. The CDR3 coding sequence is TGTGCCAGCAGGAAAGACCGAAACAATGAGCAGTTCTTC.

The CDR3, as DNA: TGTGCCAGCAGCTTACTTCCGGGACAGGGACAAGAGACCCAGTACTTC. Translated: CASSLLPGQGQETQYF. This chain uses TRBV7-7 with TRBJ2-5, with 9 bases matching TRBD1. V trimming: 2 bases; J trimming: 2 bases; junction bases outside the gene matches: 6. Germline loops: CDR1 SSHAT, CDR2 FNYEAQ (reference sequence). The CDR3 totals 16 residues. The variable domain in full, with the rest retrieved from reference TRBV7-7 and TRBJ2-5, is GAGVSQSPRYKVTKRGQDVTLRCDPISSHATLYWYQQALGQGPEFLTYFNYEAQPDKSGLPSDRFSAERPEGSISTLTIQRTEQRDSAMYRCASSLLPGQGQETQYFGPGTRLLVL.

The gene calls are TRBV9 and TRBJ2-1; D is uncertain. In germline, CDR1 is SGDLS, CDR2 YYNGEE. The CDR3 contains 15 residues. V was pared by 0 bases and J by 0 bases, with 7 bases between. For the CDR3, the DNA is TGTGCCAGCAGCGTAGGGGCAGGCTCCTACAATGAGCAGTTCTTC. Translation: CASSVGAGSYNEQFF. Looking up the rest from reference TRBV9 and TRBJ2-1 gives the full variable domain: DSGVTQTPKHLITATGQRVTLRCSPRSGDLSVYWYQQSLDQGLQFLIQYYNGEERAKGNILERFSAQQFPDLHSELNLSSLELGDSALYFCASSVGAGSYNEQFFGPGTRLTVL.

This chain uses TRBV7-2 with TRBJ1-3; D perhaps matches TRBD1 (5 bases). The CDR3 sequence is 14 residues long. Germline-derived CDR1 and CDR2 are SGHTA and FQGNSA. The V and J ends lost 5 bases and 4 bases respectively, with 12 bases between them. CDR3 nucleotide sequence: TGTGCCAGCAGCCTGGGGGGGAACGGAAACACCATATATTTT. It specifies CASSLGGNGNTIYF.

On this clone: A read error may account for a junction end that differs from germline. Distinct nucleotide sequences in the sample also encode this CDR3. The chain recombines TRBV4-1 with TRBJ2-1; 10 bases agree with TRBD2. Germline loops: CDR1 MGHRA, CDR2 YSYEKL. This CDR3 contains 17 residues. CDR3 sequence reads: CVLTPGLAFSSYNEQFF. The CDR3 coding sequence is TGCGTCCTTACTCCGGGACTAGCGTTTAGCTCCTACAATGAGCAATTCTTC.

The chain recombines TRBV6-1 with TRBJ1-1; D call uncertain. Trimming shortened V by 7 bases and J by 4 bases, and 16 bases separated the two germline ends. The CDR3 runs 14 residues. The V gene's germline CDR1 is MNHNS and CDR2 SASEGT. CDR3 residues: CASTLGGLSTEAFF. For the CDR3, the DNA is TGTGCCAGCACCTTGGGCGGATTGAGCACTGAAGCTTTCTTT.

The chain carries TRBV30 and TRBJ1-5; D gene ambiguous. Trimming shortened V by 3 bases and J by 3 bases, and 9 bases separated the two germline ends. CDR3 length equals 13 residues. The germline CDR1 and CDR2 sequences are GTSNPN and SVGIG (reference sequence). CDR3 amino acids: CAWSDSFNQPQHF. The CDR3 coding sequence is TGTGCCTGGAGCGATAGCTTCAATCAGCCCCAGCATTTT. Variable domain in full (rest from reference TRBV30 and TRBJ1-5): SQTIHQWPATLVQPVGSPLSLECTVEGTSNPNLYWYRQAAGRGLQLLFYSVGIGQISSEVPQNLSASRPQDRQFILSSKKLLLSDSGFYLCAWSDSFNQPQHFGDGTRLSIL.

This clone was detected only a few times. V usage is TRBV2 and J usage is TRBJ2-1; maybe TRBD1 (5 bases). The CDR3 has 13 residues. V was trimmed by 4 bases and J by 4 bases, leaving 8 bases between them. Germline V gene lookup returns CDR1 SNHLY and CDR2 FYNNEI. CDR3 loop: CASSGAGYNEQFF. Here the CDR3 DNA reads TGTGCCAGCAGTGGCGCAGGGTACAATGAGCAGTTCTTC.

In this sample, this clone turned up a few times. This chain uses TRBV6-1 with TRBJ1-2, with 8 bases fitting TRBD1. Unmatched junction bases numbered 5, after V lost 6 bases and J lost 5 bases. Germline V lookup: CDR1 MNHNS, CDR2 SASEGT. The CDR3 contains 13 residues. CDR3 protein: CASRQGDGYGYTF. DNA of the CDR3: TGTGCCAGCAGACAGGGGGATGGATATGGCTACACCTTC.

V gene TRBV27 combines with J gene TRBJ2-3; weak D call: TRBD2 (6 bases). The CDR3 is made up of 15 amino acids. Trimming shortened V by 3 bases and J by 2 bases, and 12 bases separated the two germline ends. Germline CDR1 is MNHEY and CDR2 is SMNVEV (reference sequence). The CDR3 here is CASSLGRRNTDTQYF. The CDR3 nucleotides read TGTGCCAGCAGTTTGGGGAGGCGGAACACAGATACGCAGTATTTT.

This clone was seen at least ten times. The chain couples TRBV13 to TRBJ1-3; D is uncertain. Germline CDR1 and CDR2: PRHDT and FYEKMQ (reference sequence). Trimming cost V 2 bases and J 2 bases, with 7 bases left between them. This CDR3 is built from 14 residues. The CDR3 loop reads CASSLSETGNTIYF. The CDR3 DNA reads as TGTGCCAGCAGCTTATCTGAGACTGGAAACACCATATATTTT.

This clone was seen more than once but under ten times. The genes are TRBV23-1 and TRBJ1-2, with D possibly being TRBD1 (5 bases). TRBV23-1 is filed as an ORF, its function uncertain. This CDR3 has 16 residues. With 0 bases removed from V and 8 bases from J, the gap between germline ends came to 19 bases. CDR3 nucleotides: TGCGCCAGCAGTCAATCTTTGGTAGGGGCGGGCAACGGCTACACCTTC. Translating gives CASSQSLVGAGNGYTF.

In this sample, this clone turned up a few times. This CDR3 is CSVEIAFTEAFF. The CDR3, as DNA: TGCAGCGTTGAAATCGCGTTCACTGAAGCTTTCTTT. V and J are TRBV29-1 and TRBJ1-1, with D uncertain. The ends were cut back, 2 bases at V and 4 bases at J, with 8 bases in the middle. Germline V lookup: CDR1 SQVTM, CDR2 ANQGSEA. This CDR3 spans 12 amino acids.

The genes are TRBV7-6 and TRBJ2-7; TRBD2 might be the D (7 bases). Trimming pared 5 bases from V and 3 bases from J, leaving 17 bases between. The CDR3 runs to 15 residues. Germline V gene lookup returns CDR1 SGHVS and CDR2 FNYEAQ. The CDR3 DNA reads as TGTGCCAGCAGCCCCGGAGGGGGGGGCTTCTACGAGCAGTACTTC. It encodes CASSPGGGGFYEQYF.

This chain uses TRBV14 with TRBJ2-7; perhaps D is TRBD1 or TRBD2 (5 bases each). This CDR3 region has 15 residues. Looked up from germline, CDR1 is SGHDN and CDR2 is FVKESK. With 6 bases removed from V and 1 base from J, the gap between germline ends came to 16 bases. The CDR3 reads CASSYQPGRSYEQYF. DNA for the CDR3: TGTGCCAGCAGTTATCAGCCGGGACGGTCCTACGAGCAGTACTTC.

In this sample, this clone turned up a few times. The V and J genes are TRBV11-2 and TRBJ2-7; D gene ambiguous. CDR3 length: 14 amino acids. V was shortened by 1 base and J by 3 bases, with 10 bases between the two germline ends. Germline loops: CDR1 SGHAT, CDR2 FQNNGV. The CDR3 DNA reads TGTGCCAGCAGCTTAGCCTTGAAGTTCTACGAGCAGTACTTC. Protein sequence: CASSLALKFYEQYF.